This is a list of T cell receptor beta chains from one sample in a study of metastatic and nonmetastatic thyroid tumors. TCRdb re-called the PCR reads via MiXCR. The sample has 30,000 to 35,000 clones, 25% to 30% seen once. The sample taken for sequencing was blood. Receptors originate from a female donor with papillary thyroid cancer or a benign thyroid nodule (not recorded which). Some clones in this sample may be carry-over from other donors' samples. Both conserved end residues are part of each CDR3. D genes are given only for firm matches. Rows may omit the clone size; those that give it use once, few, many or a size class.

NA	many	TRBJ1-5	TRBV28	TGTGCCAGCAGTTTCCTCCGACAGCCGGAGCAGCCCCAGCATTTT	CASSFLRQPEQPQHF
TRBD1	NA	TRBJ2-7	TRBV6-1	TGTGCCAGCGCGTTGGGACAGAGCTCATACGAGCAGTGCTTC	CASALGQSSYEQCF
NA	NA	TRBJ1-2	TRBV20-1	TGCAGTGCTAGTGGGACACTTAACTATGGCTACACCTTC	CSASGTLNYGYTF
NA	many	TRBJ1-3	TRBV2	TGTGCCAACCAAACAGGCCCCTTGAATTTCACCATATATTTT	CANQTGPLNFTIYF
TRBD1	few	TRBJ2-7	TRBV28	TGTGCCAGCAGCTCGAGGACAGGGGTCACCTACGAGCAGTACTTC	CASSSRTGVTYEQYF
TRBD2	NA	TRBJ2-7	TRBV12-3/TRBV12-4	TGTGCCAGCAGTTTAACTAGCGGGAGCGAGCAGTACTTC	CASSLTSGSEQYF
TRBD2	NA	TRBJ2-1	TRBV3-1	TGTGCCAGCAGCCAAGGATTTGGCGGGGGGAACAATGAGCAGTTCTTC	CASSQGFGGGNNEQFF
NA	NA	TRBJ2-7	TRBV12-3/TRBV12-4	TGTGCCAGCAGTTTAGGTGTGTGGTACGAGCAGTACTTC	CASSLGVWYEQYF
NA	NA	TRBJ1-3	TRBV19	TGTGCCATGAGTATGGGGTGGAACACCATATATTTT	CAMSMGWNTIYF
TRBD1	many	TRBJ2-4	TRBV28	TGTGCCAGCAGTGAGGGACAGTTCATAGCCAAAAACATTCAGTACTTC	CASSEGQFIAKNIQYF
NA	many	TRBJ2-7	TRBV9	TGTGCCAGCAGCGGGGGGGCCAGGGGTGACGAGCAGTACTTC	CASSGGARGDEQYF
TRBD1	many	TRBJ1-3	TRBV20-1	TGCAGTGCCCTACCCCTGGACAGGGGCTCTGGAAACACCATATATTTT	CSALPLDRGSGNTIYF
TRBD1	many	TRBJ2-7	TRBV7-8	TGTGCCAGCAGCCAGATGAGGGGGCGCGAGTCCGAGCAGTACTTC	CASSQMRGRESEQYF
NA	many	TRBJ1-2	TRBV19	TGTGCCAGTAGTGCCTGGGGGTCTGGGGCTGGCTACACCTTC	CASSAWGSGAGYTF
NA	many	TRBJ2-7	TRBV4-3	TGCGCCAGCAGCCAAGATAGCAAACGAAGCGAGCAGTACTTC	CASSQDSKRSEQYF
TRBD1	few	TRBJ2-7	TRBV2	TGTGCCAGCAGCAAGGACAGGGTCTACGAGCAGTACTTC	CASSKDRVYEQYF
TRBD1	many	TRBJ1-2	TRBV7-9	TGTGCCAGCGGGGGACAGGTTGGCTATGGCTACACCTTC	CASGGQVGYGYTF
NA	many	TRBJ2-6	TRBV27	TGTGCCAGCAGTCCCAGGCGGACTGGGGCCAACGTCCTGACTTTC	CASSPRRTGANVLTF
TRBD1	few	TRBJ1-3	TRBV28	TGTGCCAGCAGTTTTCCGGGACAGACTGGAAACACCATATATTTT	CASSFPGQTGNTIYF
NA	few	TRBJ1-3	TRBV7-8	TGTGCCAGCAGCTTAGACAGCTCTGGAAACACCATATATTTT	CASSLDSSGNTIYF
NA	NA	TRBJ1-2	TRBV12-3/TRBV12-4	TGTGCCAGCACTATCAGGGGCTGGGGGGGCTACACCTTC	CASTIRGWGGYTF
TRBD1	many	TRBJ2-2	TRBV12-3/TRBV12-4	TGTGCCAGCACAAAACAGGGGATCCCCCCCGGGGAGCTGTTTTTT	CASTKQGIPPGELFF
TRBD1	few	TRBJ1-5	TRBV6-1	TGTACCAGCAGTGATCGGACAGGGGGCTCGGGTACCAATCAGCCCCAGCATTTT	CTSSDRTGGSGTNQPQHF
TRBD2	NA	TRBJ2-1	TRBV15	TGTGCCACCAGCGGGTTGACTAGCGGGAGGGCCTCGGACAATGAGCAGTTCTTC	CATSGLTSGRASDNEQFF
TRBD1	many	TRBJ1-3	TRBV2	TGTGCCAGCAGTTCCCCACAGGGGATTAGGGGAAACACCATATATTTT	CASSSPQGIRGNTIYF
TRBD1	NA	TRBJ1-2	TRBV30	TGTGCCTGGAGCCCGGGACAGGGTTTCAATGGCTACACCTTC	CAWSPGQGFNGYTF
NA	many	TRBJ2-3	TRBV20-1	TGCAGTGCTCCTAGATTGGAGCCCTCTCCGGATACGCAGTATTTT	CSAPRLEPSPDTQYF
TRBD2	NA	TRBJ2-7	TRBV6-2/TRBV6-3	TGTGCCAGCAGTTTAGCGGGAGGGACGGGGGAGCAGTACTTC	CASSLAGGTGEQYF
NA	many	TRBJ2-7	TRBV6-2/TRBV6-3	TGTACCAGCAGGTCTGATGGGGTTTCCTACGAGCAGTACTTC	CTSRSDGVSYEQYF
TRBD1	NA	TRBJ2-2	TRBV6-2/TRBV6-3	TGTGCCACCCTTGATGGGGGTGGGCCAGGGGGTTTCAACACCGTGGAGCTGTTTTTT	CATLDGGGPGGFNTVELFF
TRBD2	many	TRBJ2-2	TRBV7-6	TGTGCCAGCAGCGAAGGGACTAGCGGGACTTTAACCGGGGAGCTGTTTTTT	CASSEGTSGTLTGELFF
TRBD1	many	TRBJ2-7	TRBV6-1	TGTGCCAGCCGAACACTTAATAAACAGGGGCTGAGAGAGCAGTACTTC	CASRTLNKQGLREQYF
TRBD2	NA	TRBJ2-7	TRBV20-1	TGCAGTGCCAGACTAGCGGACTACGAGCAGTACTTC	CSARLADYEQYF
TRBD2	few	TRBJ2-5	TRBV5-4	TGTGCCAGCAGCTTAAGACTAGCGGGAGGGGGAGAGACCCAGTACTTC	CASSLRLAGGGETQYF
NA	once	TRBJ1-1	TRBV7-8	TGTGCCAGCAGCCAACGAAAGGGAAAAGACACTGAAGCTTTCTTT	CASSQRKGKDTEAFF
NA	NA	TRBJ2-5	TRBV7-6	TGTGCCAGCCATGAACACCCGGACCAAGAGACCCAGTACTTC	CASHEHPDQETQYF
NA	many	TRBJ2-7	TRBV12-3/TRBV12-4	TGTGCCAGCAGCCGGGACCGATATTCCTACGAGCAGTACTTC	CASSRDRYSYEQYF
TRBD1	many	TRBJ1-1	TRBV20-1	TGCAGTGCTTGGGACAGTGATTTGAACACTGAAGCTTTCTTT	CSAWDSDLNTEAFF
TRBD1	NA	TRBJ1-1	TRBV29-1	TGCAGCGTGCACAGGGGGCAGGGCACTGAAGCTTTCTTT	CSVHRGQGTEAFF
NA	many	TRBJ2-7	TRBV20-1	TGCAGTGCCCCGCCGGGGGTTTGGGACTACGAGCAGTACTTC	CSAPPGVWDYEQYF
NA	many	TRBJ1-2	TRBV10-3	TGTGCCATCAGTGAGCCGGATTACAGGGTTGATGGCTACACCTTC	CAISEPDYRVDGYTF
TRBD1	many	TRBJ1-3	TRBV2	TGTGCCAGCAGAACCGACAGGGTGTCTGGAAACACCATATATTTT	CASRTDRVSGNTIYF
NA	many	TRBJ2-7	TRBV11-2	TGTGCCAGCAGCTTAGCGAGTAGCGGCTACGAGCAGTACTTC	CASSLASSGYEQYF
TRBD2	large	TRBJ2-1	TRBV30	TGTGCCTGGAGTACACTAGCGGGATCTGTTTACAATGAGCAGTTCTTC	CAWSTLAGSVYNEQFF
NA	NA	TRBJ1-1	TRBV7-9	TGTGCCAGCAGCTTACCCGGCATGAACACTGAAGCTTTCTTT	CASSLPGMNTEAFF
NA	many	TRBJ2-7	TRBV7-9	TGTGCCAGCAGCCGACAGTCCTACGAGCAGTACTTC	CASSRQSYEQYF
NA	medium-sized	TRBJ2-7	TRBV6-2/TRBV6-3	TGTGCCAGCACCCCCACCCCTAGCTCCTACGAGCAGTACTTC	CASTPTPSSYEQYF
NA	many	TRBJ2-5	TRBV10-3	TGTGCCATCAGATCGGAGGGAGAGACCCAGTACTTC	CAIRSEGETQYF
NA	NA	TRBJ1-2	TRBV4-3	TGCGCCAGCAGCCAAGCCCCTACAGGGTCCAACTATGGCTACACCTTC	CASSQAPTGSNYGYTF
TRBD2	many	TRBJ2-3	TRBV6-4	TGTGCCAGCAGTTTGACTAGCGGGAGTTTAGATACGCAGTATTTT	CASSLTSGSLDTQYF
TRBD2	NA	TRBJ2-7	TRBV20-1	TGCAGTGCTAGAACAACTAGCGGGGCTCCCTACGAGCAGTACTTC	CSARTTSGAPYEQYF
NA	few	TRBJ1-1	TRBV6-2/TRBV6-3	TGTGCCAGCAGTTCCTGGGGTAGGGGTGCTGAAGCTTTCTTT	CASSSWGRGAEAFF
TRBD1	many	TRBJ1-2	TRBV19	TGTGCCAGTAGTGAACAGGGGAACTATGGCTGCACCTTC	CASSEQGNYGCTF
NA	NA	TRBJ1-2	TRBV28	TGTGCCAGCAGCATGGGCGGAGTGTATGGCTACACCTTC	CASSMGGVYGYTF
NA	NA	TRBJ1-6	TRBV27	TGTGTCACCGGACTGACATGGAAAGATTCACCCCTCCACTTT	CVTGLTWKDSPLHF